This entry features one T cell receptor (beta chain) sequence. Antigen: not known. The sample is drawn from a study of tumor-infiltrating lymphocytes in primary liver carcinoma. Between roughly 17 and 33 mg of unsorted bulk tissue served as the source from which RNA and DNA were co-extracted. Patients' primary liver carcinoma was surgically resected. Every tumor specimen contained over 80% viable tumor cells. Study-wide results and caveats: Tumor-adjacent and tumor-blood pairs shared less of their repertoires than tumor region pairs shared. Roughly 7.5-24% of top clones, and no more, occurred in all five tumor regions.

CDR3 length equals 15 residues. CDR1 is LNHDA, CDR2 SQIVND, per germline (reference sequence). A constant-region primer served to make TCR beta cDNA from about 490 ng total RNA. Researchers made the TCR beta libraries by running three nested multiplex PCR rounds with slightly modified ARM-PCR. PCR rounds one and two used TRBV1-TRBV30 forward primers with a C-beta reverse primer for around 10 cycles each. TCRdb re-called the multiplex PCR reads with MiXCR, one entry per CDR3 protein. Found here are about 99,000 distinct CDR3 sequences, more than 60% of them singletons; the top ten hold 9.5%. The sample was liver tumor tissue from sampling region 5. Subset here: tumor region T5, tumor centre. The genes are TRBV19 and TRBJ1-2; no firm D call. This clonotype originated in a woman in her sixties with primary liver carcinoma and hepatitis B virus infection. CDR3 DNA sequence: TGTGTTAGTAGTATAGATCACGGCGGCTGGAGAGGCTACACCTTC. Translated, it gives CVSSIDHGGWRGYTF.